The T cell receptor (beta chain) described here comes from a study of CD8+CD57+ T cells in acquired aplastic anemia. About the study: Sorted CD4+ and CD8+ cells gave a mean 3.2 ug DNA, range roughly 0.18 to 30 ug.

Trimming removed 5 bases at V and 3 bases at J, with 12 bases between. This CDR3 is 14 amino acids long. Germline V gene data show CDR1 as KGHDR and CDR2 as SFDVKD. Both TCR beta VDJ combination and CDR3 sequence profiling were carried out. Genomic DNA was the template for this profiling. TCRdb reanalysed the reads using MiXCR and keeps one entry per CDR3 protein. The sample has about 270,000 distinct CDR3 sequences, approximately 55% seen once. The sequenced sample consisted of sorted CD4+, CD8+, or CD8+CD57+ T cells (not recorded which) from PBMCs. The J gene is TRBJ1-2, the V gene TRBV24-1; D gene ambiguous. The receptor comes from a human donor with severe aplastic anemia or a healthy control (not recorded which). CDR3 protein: CATSGRGMDYGYTF. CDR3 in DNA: TGTGCCACCAGTGGACGGGGAATGGACTATGGCTACACCTTC.